The clone carrying this T cell receptor (beta chain) was seen more than once but under ten times. Its antigen is not known. Investigators reverse transcribed all isolated RNA, so they sequenced expressed TCRB transcripts. Clones were sequenced by immunoSEQ multiplex PCR, and TCRdb holds only the in-frame ones, with some missing. The sample lists almost 350,000 clones, around a fifth occurring once. The CDR3 totals 16 residues. Trimming took 1 base from V and 9 from J; bases not matched to a gene: 11. CDR1 is SEHNR and CDR2 is FQNEAQ in the germline V gene (reference sequence). This sample is drawn from a study of beta chain features in type 1 diabetes. Study-level results: PCR might favor shorter templates, but any such skew would affect patients and controls equally.

A heparinised blood draw that averaged about 120 mL was obtained once from each donor. The chain has TRBV7-9 and TRBJ2-3; 9 nucleotides agree with TRBD1. The TCR originated in a woman in her late teens or twenties in good health. Material for sequencing was naive CD4+ T cells from blood. The CDR3 is CASSLGTGDPSGTQYF. As DNA, the CDR3 is TGTGCCAGCAGCTTAGGGACAGGGGATCCTTCTGGAACGCAGTATTTT.